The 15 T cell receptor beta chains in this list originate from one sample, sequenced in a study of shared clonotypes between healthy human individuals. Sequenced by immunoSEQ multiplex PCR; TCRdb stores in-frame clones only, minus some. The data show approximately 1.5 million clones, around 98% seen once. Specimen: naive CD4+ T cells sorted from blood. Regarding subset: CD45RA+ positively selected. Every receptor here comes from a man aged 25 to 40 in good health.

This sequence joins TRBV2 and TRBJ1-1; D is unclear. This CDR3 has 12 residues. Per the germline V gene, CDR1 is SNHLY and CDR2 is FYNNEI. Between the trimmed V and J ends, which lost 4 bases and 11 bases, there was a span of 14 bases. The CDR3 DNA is TGTGCCAGCAGTGGAAAAGTTAAGTCGGCTTTCTTT. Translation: CASSGKVKSAFF.

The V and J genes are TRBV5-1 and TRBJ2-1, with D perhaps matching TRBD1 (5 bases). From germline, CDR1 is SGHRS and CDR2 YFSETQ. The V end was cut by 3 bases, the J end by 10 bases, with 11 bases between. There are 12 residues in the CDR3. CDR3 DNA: TGCGCCAGCAGCTATACAGGACGAGAGCAGTTCTTC. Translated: CASSYTGREQFF.

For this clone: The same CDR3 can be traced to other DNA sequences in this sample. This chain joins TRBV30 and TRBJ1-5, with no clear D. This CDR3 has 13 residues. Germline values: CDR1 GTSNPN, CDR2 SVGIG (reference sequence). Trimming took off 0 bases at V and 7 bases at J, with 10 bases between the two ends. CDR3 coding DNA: TGTGCCTGGAGTGTTTCGGGAGGACAGCCCCAGCATTTT. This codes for CAWSVSGGQPQHF.

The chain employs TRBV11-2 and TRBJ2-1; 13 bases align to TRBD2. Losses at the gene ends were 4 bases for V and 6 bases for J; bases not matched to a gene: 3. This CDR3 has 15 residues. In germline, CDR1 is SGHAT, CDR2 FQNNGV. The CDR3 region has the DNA TGTGCCAGCAGCTCGGGACTAGCGGGGCCCAATGAGCAGTTCTTC. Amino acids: CASSSGLAGPNEQFF.

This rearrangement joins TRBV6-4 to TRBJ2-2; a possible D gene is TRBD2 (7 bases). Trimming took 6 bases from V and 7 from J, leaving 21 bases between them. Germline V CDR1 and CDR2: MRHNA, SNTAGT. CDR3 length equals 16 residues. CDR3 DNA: TGTGCCAGCAGCCACGGGGGGCAGGTGCTAATCGGGGAGCTGTTTTTT. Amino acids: CASSHGGQVLIGELFF.

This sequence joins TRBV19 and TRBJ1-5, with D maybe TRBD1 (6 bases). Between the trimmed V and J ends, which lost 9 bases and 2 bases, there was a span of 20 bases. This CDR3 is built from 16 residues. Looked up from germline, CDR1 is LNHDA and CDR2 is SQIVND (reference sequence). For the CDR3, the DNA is TGTGCCAGCTTATCAGGGGTAACCCTTGGCAATCAGCCCCAGCATTTT. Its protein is CASLSGVTLGNQPQHF.

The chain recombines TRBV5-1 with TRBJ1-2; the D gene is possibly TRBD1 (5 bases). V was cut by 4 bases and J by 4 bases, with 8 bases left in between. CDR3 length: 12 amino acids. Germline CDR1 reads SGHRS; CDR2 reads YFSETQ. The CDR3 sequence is CASSGDPYGYTF. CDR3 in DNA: TGCGCCAGCAGCGGGGACCCCTATGGCTACACCTTC. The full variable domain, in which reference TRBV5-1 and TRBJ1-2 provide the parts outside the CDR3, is KAGVTQTPRYLIKTRGQQVTLSCSPISGHRSVSWYQQTPGQGLQFLFEYFSETQRNKGNFPGRFSGRQFSNSRSEMNVSTLELGDSALYLCASSGDPYGYTFGSGTRLTVV.

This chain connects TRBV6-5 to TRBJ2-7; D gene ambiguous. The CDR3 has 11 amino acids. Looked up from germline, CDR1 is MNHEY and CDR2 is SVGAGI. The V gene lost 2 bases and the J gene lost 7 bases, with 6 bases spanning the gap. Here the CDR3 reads CASSYPYEQYF. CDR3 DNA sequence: TGTGCCAGCAGTTACCCGTATGAGCAGTACTTC.

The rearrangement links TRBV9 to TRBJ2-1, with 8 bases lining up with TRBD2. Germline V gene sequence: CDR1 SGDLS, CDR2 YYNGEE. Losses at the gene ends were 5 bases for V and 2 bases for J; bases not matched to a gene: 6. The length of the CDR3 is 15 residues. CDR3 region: CASSEAGVPYNEQFF. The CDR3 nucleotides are TGTGCCAGCAGTGAAGCGGGAGTTCCCTACAATGAGCAGTTCTTC.

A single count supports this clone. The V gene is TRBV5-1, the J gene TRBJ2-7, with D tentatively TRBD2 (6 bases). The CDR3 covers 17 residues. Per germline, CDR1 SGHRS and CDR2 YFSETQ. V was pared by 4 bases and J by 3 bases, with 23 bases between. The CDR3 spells CASSTRTISFFVYEQYF. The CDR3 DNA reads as TGCGCCAGCAGCACCCGGACTATATCTTTCTTTGTCTACGAGCAGTACTTC.

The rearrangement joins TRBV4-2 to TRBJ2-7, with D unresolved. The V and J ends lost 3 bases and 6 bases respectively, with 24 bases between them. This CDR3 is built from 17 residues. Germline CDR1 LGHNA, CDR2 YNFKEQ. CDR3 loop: CASSQTPLDTSWGEQYF. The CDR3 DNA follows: TGTGCCAGCAGCCAGACCCCACTTGACACGTCTTGGGGCGAGCAGTACTTC.

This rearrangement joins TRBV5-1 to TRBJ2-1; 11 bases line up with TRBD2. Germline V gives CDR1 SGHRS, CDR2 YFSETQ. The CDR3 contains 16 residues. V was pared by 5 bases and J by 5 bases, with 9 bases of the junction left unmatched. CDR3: CASRQSPGLADNEQFF. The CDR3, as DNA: TGCGCCAGCAGACAAAGTCCGGGACTAGCGGACAATGAGCAGTTCTTC. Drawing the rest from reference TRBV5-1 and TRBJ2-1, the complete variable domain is KAGVTQTPRYLIKTRGQQVTLSCSPISGHRSVSWYQQTPGQGLQFLFEYFSETQRNKGNFPGRFSGRQFSNSRSEMNVSTLELGDSALYLCASRQSPGLADNEQFFGPGTRLTVL.

The CDR3 is CASSLGHIATGELFF. The CDR3 nucleotides are TGTGCCAGCAGCTTGGGACATATAGCCACCGGGGAGCTGTTTTTT. The chain carries TRBV5-5 and TRBJ2-2; no reliable D call. The V gene's germline CDR1 is SGHKS and CDR2 YYEKEE (reference sequence). Between the trimmed V and J ends, which lost 0 bases and 4 bases, there was a span of 10 bases. This CDR3 is built from 15 residues.

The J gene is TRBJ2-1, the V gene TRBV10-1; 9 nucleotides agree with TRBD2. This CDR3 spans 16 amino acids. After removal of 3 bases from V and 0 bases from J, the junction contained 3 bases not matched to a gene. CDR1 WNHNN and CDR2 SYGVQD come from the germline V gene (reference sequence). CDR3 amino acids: CASSDFSGSSYNEQFF. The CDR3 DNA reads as TGCGCCAGCAGTGACTTTAGCGGGAGCTCCTACAATGAGCAGTTCTTC.

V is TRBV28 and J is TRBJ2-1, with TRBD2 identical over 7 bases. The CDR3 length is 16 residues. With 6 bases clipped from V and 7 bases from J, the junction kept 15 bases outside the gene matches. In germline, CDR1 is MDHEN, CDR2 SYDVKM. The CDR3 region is CASRRDWEGFGNEQFF. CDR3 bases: TGTGCCAGCAGGAGGGATTGGGAGGGCTTCGGAAATGAGCAGTTCTTC.